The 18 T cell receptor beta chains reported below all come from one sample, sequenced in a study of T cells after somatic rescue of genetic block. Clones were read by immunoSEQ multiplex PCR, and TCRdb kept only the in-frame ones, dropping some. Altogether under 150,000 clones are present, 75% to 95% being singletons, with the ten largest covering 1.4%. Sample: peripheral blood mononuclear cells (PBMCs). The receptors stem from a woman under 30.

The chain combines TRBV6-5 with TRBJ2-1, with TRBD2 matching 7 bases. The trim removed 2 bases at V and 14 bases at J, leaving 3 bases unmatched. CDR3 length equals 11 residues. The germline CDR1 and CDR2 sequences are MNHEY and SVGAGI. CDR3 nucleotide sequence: TGTGCCAGCAGTTACGGACGGGAGGAGTTCTTC. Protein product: CASSYGREEFF.

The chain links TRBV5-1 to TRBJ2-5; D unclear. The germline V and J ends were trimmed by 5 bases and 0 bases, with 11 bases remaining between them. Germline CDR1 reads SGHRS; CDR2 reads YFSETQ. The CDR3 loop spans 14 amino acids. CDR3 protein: CASRASRDQETQYF. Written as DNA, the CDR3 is TGCGCCAGCAGAGCCTCCCGGGACCAAGAGACCCAGTACTTC.

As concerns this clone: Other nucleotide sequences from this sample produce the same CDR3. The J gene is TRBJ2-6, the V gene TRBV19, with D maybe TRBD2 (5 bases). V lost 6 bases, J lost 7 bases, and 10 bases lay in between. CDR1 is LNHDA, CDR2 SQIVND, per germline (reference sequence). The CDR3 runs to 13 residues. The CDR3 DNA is TGTGCCAGTAGCCAAACTAGAGCCAACGTCCTGACTTTC. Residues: CASSQTRANVLTF.

DNA of the CDR3: TGTGCCATCAAAGACCGCGGCGATACGCAGTATTTT. This codes for CAIKDRGDTQYF. V is TRBV10-3 and J is TRBJ2-3, with D hard to call. The CDR3 spans 12 residues. CDR1 is ENHRY, CDR2 SYGVKD, per germline. V was clipped by 7 bases and J by 6 bases, with 11 bases between them.

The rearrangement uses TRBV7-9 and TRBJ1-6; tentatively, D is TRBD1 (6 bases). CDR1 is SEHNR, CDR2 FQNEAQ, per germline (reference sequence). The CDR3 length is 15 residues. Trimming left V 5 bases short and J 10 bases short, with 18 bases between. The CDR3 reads CASSEQGLSGSPLHF. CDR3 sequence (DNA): TGTGCCAGCAGCGAGCAGGGGCTCTCGGGGTCACCCCTCCACTTT.

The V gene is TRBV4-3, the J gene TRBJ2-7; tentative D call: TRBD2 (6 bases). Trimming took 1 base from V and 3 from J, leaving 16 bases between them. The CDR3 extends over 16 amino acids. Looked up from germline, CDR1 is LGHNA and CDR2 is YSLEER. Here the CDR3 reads CASSQGGLGGYYEQYF. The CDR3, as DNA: TGCGCCAGCAGCCAAGGGGGATTGGGAGGTTACTACGAGCAGTACTTC.

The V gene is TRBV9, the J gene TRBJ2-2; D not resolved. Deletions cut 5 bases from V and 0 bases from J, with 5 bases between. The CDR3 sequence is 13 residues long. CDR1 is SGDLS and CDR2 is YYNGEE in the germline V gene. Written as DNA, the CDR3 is TGTGCCAGCAGAGGTTCGAACACCGGGGAGCTGTTTTTT. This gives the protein CASRGSNTGELFF.

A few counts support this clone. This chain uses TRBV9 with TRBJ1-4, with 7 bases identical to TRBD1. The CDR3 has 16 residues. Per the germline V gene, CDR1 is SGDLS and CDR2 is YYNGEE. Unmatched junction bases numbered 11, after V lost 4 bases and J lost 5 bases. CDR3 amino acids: CASSNPTTGPNEKLFF. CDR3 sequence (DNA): TGTGCCAGCAGCAATCCCACGACAGGGCCCAATGAAAAACTGTTTTTT.

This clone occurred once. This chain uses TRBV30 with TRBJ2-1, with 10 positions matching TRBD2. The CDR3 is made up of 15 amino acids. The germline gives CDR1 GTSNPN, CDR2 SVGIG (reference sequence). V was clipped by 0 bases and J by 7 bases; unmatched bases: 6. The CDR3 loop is CAWSVHSGGINEQFF. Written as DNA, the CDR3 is TGTGCCTGGAGTGTACATAGCGGGGGGATTAATGAGCAGTTCTTC.

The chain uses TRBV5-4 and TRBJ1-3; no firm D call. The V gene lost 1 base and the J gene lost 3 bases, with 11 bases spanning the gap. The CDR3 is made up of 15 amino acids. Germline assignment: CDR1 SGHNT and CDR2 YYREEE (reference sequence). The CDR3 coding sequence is TGTGCCAGCAGCTTGTCGAGGACTGGTGGAAACACCATATATTTT. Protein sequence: CASSLSRTGGNTIYF.

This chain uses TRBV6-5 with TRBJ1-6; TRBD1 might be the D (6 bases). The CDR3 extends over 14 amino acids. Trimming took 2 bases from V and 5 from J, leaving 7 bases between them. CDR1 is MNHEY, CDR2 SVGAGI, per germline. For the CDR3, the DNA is TGTGCCAGCAGTTACAGGACAGATAATTCACCCCTCCACTTT. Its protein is CASSYRTDNSPLHF.

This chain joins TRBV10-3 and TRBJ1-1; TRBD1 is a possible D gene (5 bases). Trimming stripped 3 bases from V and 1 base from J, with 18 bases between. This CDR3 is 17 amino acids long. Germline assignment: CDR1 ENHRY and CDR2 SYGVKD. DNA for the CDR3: TGTGCCATCAGTGACTACTCCGGGGGGGAGAGGAACACTGAAGCTTTCTTT. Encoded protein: CAISDYSGGERNTEAFF.

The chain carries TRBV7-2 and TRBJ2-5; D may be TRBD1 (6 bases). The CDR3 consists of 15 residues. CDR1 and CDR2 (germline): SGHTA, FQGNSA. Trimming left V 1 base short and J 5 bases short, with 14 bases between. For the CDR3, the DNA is TGTGCCAGCAGCTTAGATCTGGGGGCAGTGGAGACCCAGTACTTC. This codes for CASSLDLGAVETQYF. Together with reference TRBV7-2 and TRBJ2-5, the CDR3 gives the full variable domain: GAGVSQSPSNKVTEKGKDVELRCDPISGHTALYWYRQSLGQGLEFLIYFQGNSAPDKSGLPSDRFSAERTGGSVSTLTIQRTQQEDSAVYLCASSLDLGAVETQYFGPGTRLLVL.

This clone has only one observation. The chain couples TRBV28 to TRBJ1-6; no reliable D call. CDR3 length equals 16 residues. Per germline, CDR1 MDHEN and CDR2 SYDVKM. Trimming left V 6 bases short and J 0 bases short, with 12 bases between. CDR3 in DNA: TGTGCCAGCAGAAAGACCGGGAGCTCCTATAATTCACCCCTCCACTTT. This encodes CASRKTGSSYNSPLHF.

CDR3 nucleotide sequence: TGCGCCAGCAGCCAAGATGCAGGGGGGGGCTCCTACGAGCAGTACTTC. Protein product: CASSQDAGGGSYEQYF. The rearrangement uses TRBV4-3 and TRBJ2-7, with D tentatively TRBD1 or TRBD2 (7 bases each). The V gene's germline CDR1 is LGHNA and CDR2 YSLEER. V shed 0 bases and J shed 0 bases, with 12 bases lying between them. The CDR3 sequence is 16 residues long.

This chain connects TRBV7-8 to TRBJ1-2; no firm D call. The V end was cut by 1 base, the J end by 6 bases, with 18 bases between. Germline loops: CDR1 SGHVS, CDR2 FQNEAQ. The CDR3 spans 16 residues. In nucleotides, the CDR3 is TGTGCCAGCAGCTTAGGAGTTGGTCGGATGGAGGATGGCTACACCTTC. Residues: CASSLGVGRMEDGYTF.

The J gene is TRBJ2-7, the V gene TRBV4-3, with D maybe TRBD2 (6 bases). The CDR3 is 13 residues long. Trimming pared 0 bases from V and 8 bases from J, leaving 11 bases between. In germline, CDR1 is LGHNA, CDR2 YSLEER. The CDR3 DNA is TGCGCCAGCAGCCAAGACGGACTAAGTCAGCAGTACTTC. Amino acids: CASSQDGLSQQYF.

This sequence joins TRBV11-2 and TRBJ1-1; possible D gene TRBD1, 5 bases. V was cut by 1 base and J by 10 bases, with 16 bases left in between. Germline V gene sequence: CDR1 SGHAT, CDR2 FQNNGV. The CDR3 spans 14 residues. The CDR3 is CASSLVGGTLAAFF. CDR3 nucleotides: TGTGCCAGCAGCTTAGTGGGGGGTACCTTAGCAGCTTTCTTT.